This entry lists 29 T cell receptor beta chains sequenced from one sample in a study of shared clonotypes between healthy human individuals. Sequencing was performed with immunoSEQ multiplex PCR; in TCRdb, only in-frame clones are kept and a portion is missing. The sample holds roughly 1,600,000 clones, approximately 98.5% seen once. The sequencing sample was made of naive CD4+ T cells sorted from blood. Subset: CD45RA+ positively selected. All receptors come from a man aged 25 to 40 in good health.

The CDR3 bases are TGTGCCAGCAGCGGAGGGACTAGCGGCACAGATACGCAGTATTTT. It yields the protein CASSGGTSGTDTQYF. The chain uses TRBV7-2 and TRBJ2-3; 10 nucleotides line up with TRBD2. Germline CDR1 reads SGHTA; CDR2 reads FQGNSA. V was clipped by 5 bases and J by 1 base; unmatched bases: 3. The CDR3 is 15 residues long.

This chain connects TRBV30 to TRBJ1-5; 8 bases fit TRBD1. Germline V gene lookup returns CDR1 GTSNPN and CDR2 SVGIG (reference sequence). J was trimmed by 5 bases and V by 2 bases; bases with no gene match: 14. This CDR3 region has 17 residues. DNA for the CDR3: TGTGCCTGGAGTTACGACAGGGGCGGGGGGGTTCATCAGCCCCAGCATTTT. It yields the protein CAWSYDRGGGVHQPQHF.

This sequence joins TRBV28 and TRBJ1-4; D possibly corresponds to TRBD1 (5 bases). Trimming removed 0 bases at V and 8 bases at J, with 13 bases between. CDR3 length: 15 residues. CDR1 and CDR2 (germline): MDHEN, SYDVKM. The CDR3 coding sequence is TGTGCCAGCAGTTTATGGGGCAGGGAGGGGGAAAAACTGTTTTTT. The encoded protein is CASSLWGREGEKLFF.

The J gene is TRBJ2-2, the V gene TRBV5-4, with a possible D match to TRBD1 (6 bases). The CDR3 is 14 amino acids. Germline CDR1 SGHNT, CDR2 YYREEE (reference sequence). V was cut by 4 bases and J by 7 bases, with 14 bases left in between. The CDR3 DNA is TGTGCCAGCAGCCCGGGTCGCAGGGGCGGGGAGCTGTTTTTT. This translates into CASSPGRRGGELFF.

The chain has TRBV7-2 and TRBJ1-1; 7 bases map to TRBD1. The germline gives CDR1 SGHTA, CDR2 FQGNSA. This CDR3 has 15 amino acids. The V segment lost 2 bases and the J segment 1 base; nucleotides outside the gene matches: 4. The CDR3 DNA is TGTGCCAGCAGCTTAAGGCGGGACAGGAACACTGAAGCTTTCTTT. Translation gives CASSLRRDRNTEAFF.

V is TRBV6-6 and J is TRBJ2-5; D not certain. The V and J ends lost 6 bases and 10 bases respectively, with 18 bases between them. Germline V gene data show CDR1 as MNHNY and CDR2 as SVGAGI (reference sequence). The CDR3 totals 13 residues. CDR3 bases: TGTGCCAGCAGCCCCCCGGAATTAAATGGCCAGTACTTC. Translation: CASSPPELNGQYF.

The J gene is TRBJ2-7, the V gene TRBV6-1; 8 bases align to TRBD2. CDR3 size: 12 residues. The V segment lost 6 bases and the J segment 4 bases; nucleotides outside the gene matches: 2. CDR1 and CDR2 (germline): MNHNS, SASEGT. As DNA, the CDR3 is TGTGCCAGCAGGGCGGGAGGTTACGAGCAGTACTTC. Its translation: CASRAGGYEQYF.

Turning to this clone: A junction end diverges from the germline sequence, so it may reflect a read error. The chain links TRBV10-1 to TRBJ2-2, with D unresolved. The CDR3 sequence is 13 residues long. CDR1 and CDR2 from the germline V gene are WNHNN and SYGVQD (reference sequence). The CDR3 DNA follows: TGCGCCAGCAGTGAGTCGAAAACCGGGGAGCTGTTTTTT. It yields the protein CASSESKTGELFF.

The rearrangement joins TRBV28 to TRBJ2-2; a weak D match, TRBD2 (5 bases). Germline V CDR1 and CDR2: MDHEN, SYDVKM. The CDR3 runs 14 residues. The V and J ends lost 8 bases and 3 bases respectively, with 13 bases between them. In DNA, the CDR3 is TGTGCCAGCTGGTCCGGACTGTACACCGGGGAGCTGTTTTTT. Amino acid sequence: CASWSGLYTGELFF.

The chain links TRBV7-6 to TRBJ2-3; maybe TRBD2 (6 bases). This CDR3 is 14 amino acids long. The germline CDR1 and CDR2 sequences are SGHVS and FNYEAQ. V lost 5 bases to trimming and J lost 6 bases, with 15 bases between them. The CDR3 spells CASSAGRKQDTQYF. The CDR3, as DNA: TGTGCCAGCAGCGCAGGGAGGAAGCAGGATACGCAGTATTTT. Filled out from reference TRBV7-6 and TRBJ2-3, the complete variable domain reads GAGVSQSPRYKVTKRGQDVALRCDPISGHVSLYWYRQALGQGPEFLTYFNYEAQQDKSGLPNDRFSAERPEGSISTLTIQRTEQRDSAMYRCASSAGRKQDTQYFGPGTRLTVL.

The chain has TRBV7-2 and TRBJ2-7, with D maybe TRBD2 (6 bases). Trimming left V 3 bases short and J 7 bases short, with 16 bases between. Germline-derived CDR1 and CDR2 are SGHTA and FQGNSA. This CDR3 has 14 residues. The CDR3 coding sequence is TGTGCCAGCAGCTTGAATAGCGGCTCTGGTGAGCAGTACTTC. It encodes CASSLNSGSGEQYF.

The rearrangement joins TRBV11-2 to TRBJ2-7; no definite D call. This CDR3 is built from 12 residues. The germline V gene encodes CDR1 SGHAT and CDR2 FQNNGV. V dropped 3 bases and J dropped 12 bases, with 15 bases sitting between them. DNA for the CDR3: TGTGCCAGCAGCTTTTGGGCCCAGGACCTGTACTTC. Its protein product is CASSFWAQDLYF. The entire variable domain, with the rest obtained from reference TRBV11-2 and TRBJ2-7, is as follows: EAGVAQSPRYKIIEKRQSVAFWCNPISGHATLYWYQQILGQGPKLLIQFQNNGVVDDSQLPKDRFSAERLKGVDSTLKIQPAKLEDSAVYLCASSFWAQDLYFGPGTRLTVT.

The chain has TRBV28 and TRBJ2-7, with TRBD2 matching over 9 bases. Germline loops: CDR1 MDHEN, CDR2 SYDVKM. The J segment lost 4 bases and the V segment lost 5 bases, leaving 12 bases of the junction unmatched. The CDR3 loop spans 16 amino acids. The DNA for the CDR3 is TGTGCCAGCAGTCCGGCGAGTAGCGGGAGTATTTACGAGCAGTACTTC. Translating gives CASSPASSGSIYEQYF. The full variable domain, with the rest looked up from reference TRBV28 and TRBJ2-7, is DVKVTQSSRYLVKRTGEKVFLECVQDMDHENMFWYRQDPGLGLRLIYFSYDVKMKEKGDIPEGYSVSREKKERFSLILESASTNQTSMYLCASSPASSGSIYEQYFGPGTRLTVT.

The chain couples TRBV7-6 to TRBJ1-5; the D gene is possibly TRBD1 (5 bases). Germline CDR1 reads SGHVS; CDR2 reads FNYEAQ. This CDR3 comprises 16 residues. The germline V and J ends were trimmed by 1 base and 1 base, with 11 bases remaining between them. The CDR3 here is CASSLEQGRSNQPQHF. DNA of the CDR3: TGTGCCAGCAGCTTAGAGCAGGGTCGAAGCAATCAGCCCCAGCATTTT.

On this clone: Within the sample, other DNA sequences also encode this same CDR3. V gene TRBV18 combines with J gene TRBJ2-7; TRBD2 aligns across 10 bases. V shed 5 bases, J shed 0 bases, and the junction held 4 bases outside the gene matches. There are 15 residues in the CDR3. The germline V gene encodes CDR1 KGHSH and CDR2 LQKENI. CDR3 coding DNA: TGTGCCAGCTCAAGGACTAGCGGTAGCTCCTACGAGCAGTACTTC. Residues: CASSRTSGSSYEQYF.

This rearrangement joins TRBV28 to TRBJ1-2, with D possibly being TRBD1 (6 bases). The germline CDR1 and CDR2 sequences are MDHEN and SYDVKM. Trimming cost V 4 bases and J 2 bases, with 14 bases left between them. CDR3 length equals 15 residues. CDR3 sequence (DNA): TGTGCCAGCAGTTGGGGGCCTTTCCTAAACTATGGCTACACCTTC. This translates into CASSWGPFLNYGYTF.

The rearrangement uses TRBV28 and TRBJ1-5, with D unresolved. This CDR3 comprises 13 residues. Germline CDR1 is MDHEN and CDR2 is SYDVKM. Trimming took off 7 bases at V and 0 bases at J, with 7 bases between the two ends. Here the CDR3 DNA reads TGTGCCAGCAAAGGGTTTAGCAATCAGCCCCAGCATTTT. The encoded protein is CASKGFSNQPQHF.

The V gene is TRBV27, the J gene TRBJ2-7; 7 nucleotides match TRBD1. Trimming removed 5 bases from V and 3 bases from J; junction bases left unmatched: 16. This CDR3 region has 17 residues. Looked up from germline, CDR1 is MNHEY and CDR2 is SMNVEV (reference sequence). The CDR3 DNA is TGTGCCAGCAGTCTTCGTTACAGGGGCGGTATAATCTACGAGCAGTACTTC. As protein: CASSLRYRGGIIYEQYF.

In the case of this clone: Other nucleotide sequences from this sample produce the same CDR3. The V call is TRBV30, the J call TRBJ2-7; 7 nucleotides match TRBD1. Germline V gene data show CDR1 as GTSNPN and CDR2 as SVGIG (reference sequence). The V and J ends lost 2 bases and 4 bases, in that order; junction bases with no gene match: 2. The length of the CDR3 is 12 residues. This CDR3 is CAWSTGVYEQYF. As DNA, the CDR3 is TGTGCCTGGAGTACAGGGGTATACGAGCAGTACTTC.

The V and J genes are TRBV5-4 and TRBJ2-1; D ambiguous. Germline CDR1 reads SGHNT; CDR2 reads YYREEE (reference sequence). The CDR3 is 13 amino acids. The V end was cut by 0 bases, the J end by 8 bases, with 9 bases between. CDR3 loop: CASSLAYGDEQFF. The CDR3 nucleotides are TGTGCCAGCAGCTTGGCCTATGGTGATGAGCAGTTCTTC.

This rearrangement joins TRBV11-3 to TRBJ1-1, with D uncertain. The CDR3 runs 14 residues. Between the trimmed V and J ends, which lost 3 bases and 1 base, there was a span of 9 bases. Germline lookup yields CDR1 SGHNT and CDR2 YENEEA. This chain's CDR3 is CASSFLSQNTEAFF. CDR3 in DNA: TGTGCCAGCAGCTTCCTCAGCCAGAACACTGAAGCTTTCTTT.

J is TRBJ2-1 and V is TRBV21-1; the D call of TRBD2 is as the table states it, not checked on the DNA. TRBV21-1 is listed as a pseudogene. The CDR3 contains 15 residues. The CDR3 loop reads CASSKVVASPNEQFF. Here the CDR3 DNA reads TGTGCCAGCAGCAAAGTGGTAGCGTCTCCTAATGAGCAGTTCTTC.

The chain links TRBV18 to TRBJ2-7, with 7 bases lining up with TRBD1. Looked up from germline, CDR1 is KGHSH and CDR2 is LQKENI. This CDR3 comprises 14 residues. V lost 3 bases and J lost 4; bases outside the gene matches: 6. CDR3 coding DNA: TGTGCCAGCTCACCGGTCGACAGGGAATACGAGCAGTACTTC. Translating it yields CASSPVDREYEQYF. The whole variable domain, filled in from reference TRBV18 and TRBJ2-7, reads NAGVMQNPRHLVRRRGQEARLRCSPMKGHSHVYWYRQLPEEGLKFMVYLQKENIIDESGMPKERFSAEFPKEGPSILRIQQVVRGDSAAYFCASSPVDREYEQYFGPGTRLTVT.

This chain joins TRBV9 and TRBJ2-3; D not certain. The V end was cut by 4 bases, the J end by 2 bases, with 23 bases between. Germline CDR1 SGDLS, CDR2 YYNGEE. The CDR3 totals 18 residues. The CDR3 reads CASSPDLGRPSPTDTQYF. The CDR3 DNA reads TGTGCCAGCAGCCCCGACCTCGGGCGACCGTCCCCCACAGATACGCAGTATTTT.

The chain couples TRBV28 to TRBJ1-2; D gene ambiguous. Germline V gene data show CDR1 as MDHEN and CDR2 as SYDVKM. V gave up 11 bases and J gave up 2 bases, with 12 bases separating them. The CDR3 contains 12 residues. The CDR3 DNA reads as TGTGCCTCTCGGGCCCCAAACTATGGCTACACCTTC. Protein product: CASRAPNYGYTF.

The CDR3 nucleotides are TGTGCCAGCAGCAGCGGGAATAGCAATCAGCCCCAGCATTTT. Translated, it gives CASSSGNSNQPQHF. The V and J genes are TRBV28 and TRBJ1-5; no clear D gene. Germline values: CDR1 MDHEN, CDR2 SYDVKM. With 6 bases removed from V and 0 bases from J, the gap between germline ends came to 9 bases. This CDR3 has 14 amino acids.

CDR3 protein: CASSATPDRGHVGSTYEQYF. DNA for the CDR3: TGTGCCAGCAGCGCCACCCCGGACAGGGGGCACGTCGGGTCAACCTACGAGCAGTACTTC. The chain has TRBV11-3 and TRBJ2-7, with TRBD1 matching over 11 bases. This CDR3 contains 20 residues. The V and J ends lost 5 bases and 2 bases, in that order; junction bases with no gene match: 20. Germline V gene sequence: CDR1 SGHNT, CDR2 YENEEA.

The chain has TRBV27 and TRBJ2-7; D not certain. The germline gives CDR1 MNHEY, CDR2 SMNVEV (reference sequence). Trimming stripped 3 bases from V and 2 bases from J, with 14 bases between. This CDR3 has 15 amino acids. DNA for the CDR3: TGTGCCAGCAGTTTGTTTGGTCCCCCCGCCTACGAGCAGTACTTC. Amino acids: CASSLFGPPAYEQYF.

On this clone itself: The junction shows a germline mismatch at one end, possibly a read error. This chain uses TRBV7-9 with TRBJ2-1; 11 bases line up with TRBD2. Germline CDR1 reads SEHNR; CDR2 reads FQNEAQ (reference sequence). The CDR3 contains 16 residues. As DNA, the CDR3 is TGTGTCAGCAGCCCGGGGTGGGGACTAGCGGACAATGAGCAGTTCTTC. It specifies CVSSPGWGLADNEQFF.